These 5 T cell receptor beta chains came from one sample sequenced in a study of cytomegalovirus exposure and HLA in healthy donors. Clones were sequenced by immunoSEQ multiplex PCR, and TCRdb holds only the in-frame ones, with some missing. The table includes more than 250,000 clones, just over 85% detected once. The sequenced material came from PBMCs. These receptors all stem from a young woman in good health and CMV-seronegative.

In its sample, this clone was seen a few times. The chain carries TRBV7-9 and TRBJ2-7; TRBD1 matches 7 bases. CDR1 and CDR2 from the germline V gene are SEHNR and FQNEAQ (reference sequence). Trimming removed 1 base from V and 5 bases from J; junction bases left unmatched: 2. The CDR3 extends over 13 amino acids. In DNA form, the CDR3 reads TGTGCCAGCAGCTTAGTAGGGGGCCACGAGCAGTACTTC. Translating it yields CASSLVGGHEQYF.

The chain recombines TRBV18 with TRBJ2-1; 7 nucleotides match TRBD2. The CDR3 runs 15 residues. J gave up 3 bases and V 3 bases, and 5 bases lay outside the gene matches. Germline loops: CDR1 KGHSH, CDR2 LQKENI. CDR3 nucleotides: TGTGCCAGCTCACCGGGCGGGAGAGGCTACAATGAGCAGTTCTTC. Translated: CASSPGGRGYNEQFF.

This CDR3 reads CASTSDQETQYF. DNA of the CDR3: TGCGCCAGCACTAGCGACCAAGAGACCCAGTACTTC. This chain connects TRBV5-1 to TRBJ2-5, with D tentatively TRBD2 (6 bases). Trimming cost V 6 bases and J 0 bases, with 6 bases left between them. CDR1 and CDR2 from the germline V gene are SGHRS and YFSETQ. The CDR3 is 12 amino acids.

The chain carries TRBV7-8 and TRBJ1-1, with D possibly TRBD1 on 6 matching bases. This CDR3 is built from 19 residues. Germline CDR1 is SGHVS and CDR2 is FQNEAQ. V gave up 1 base and J gave up 3 bases, with 24 bases separating them. The CDR3 DNA follows: TGTGCCAGCAGCTTAGGACCCACAGGGAGCCCTCGGATGGACACTGAAGCTTTCTTT. This gives the protein CASSLGPTGSPRMDTEAFF.

The chain links TRBV7-2 to TRBJ2-5; TRBD2 aligns across 11 bases. CDR1 and CDR2 (germline): SGHTA, FQGNSA. V dropped 5 bases and J dropped 4; count of bases not matched to a gene: 9. This CDR3 is built from 16 residues. The CDR3 loop is CASSPLSGGETETQYF. CDR3 coding DNA: TGTGCCAGCAGCCCCCTTAGCGGGGGGGAAACAGAGACCCAGTACTTC.